The TCR beta chain described here comes from a study of T cells after yellow fever vaccination. Study details: It was SMART-Seq v4 Ultra Low Input that prepared the fractions with low cell numbers.

Each CDR3 protein gets one entry after TCRdb re-called the 5' RACE reads with MiXCR. The profile covers under 700,000 distinct CDR3 sequences, with 17% appearing a single time and roughly 17% taken by the ten largest. Study results and limitations: By day 5 rather than day 15, the secondary response had peaked, though it was weaker.

The CDR3 has 16 residues. With 5 bases removed from V and 4 bases from J, the gap between germline ends came to 20 bases. Per the germline V gene, CDR1 is SGHTA and CDR2 is FQGNSA. A note on this clonotype: What it binds is not known.

This TCR derives from a young man who received the YFV17D yellow fever vaccine. The sequenced sample was PBMCs, obtained 5 days after the first yellow fever vaccination. V gene TRBV7-2 combines with J gene TRBJ1-2; a weak D match, TRBD1 (5 bases). CDR3 sequence (DNA): TGTGCCAGCAGCGTCCAGGGTGGGGGGGTCTCCTATGGCTACACCTTC. Translating gives CASSVQGGGVSYGYTF. Complete variable domain (other parts from reference TRBV7-2 and TRBJ1-2): GAGVSQSPSNKVTEKGKDVELRCDPISGHTALYWYRQSLGQGLEFLIYFQGNSAPDKSGLPSDRFSAERTGGSVSTLTIQRTQQEDSAVYLCASSVQGGGVSYGYTFGSGTRLTVV.